Below, 27 T cell receptor beta chains from the same sample are listed, as sequenced in a study of T cells in Graves' hyperthyroidism and ophthalmopathy. From RNA transcripts, TCR beta CDR3 regions were amplified. First-round RT-PCR targeting the TCR CDR3 was performed with the HTBI primer set. TCRdb reprocessed the multiplex PCR reads via MiXCR and lists one record per CDR3 protein. The sample records hundreds of thousands of distinct CDR3 sequences, less than 15% being singletons. Sequencing was done on a sample of blood. The receptor source for this set is a woman aged 18-29 years with Graves' hyperthyroidism.

This clonotype appeared a few times. The chain couples TRBV9 to TRBJ2-3; D is perhaps TRBD1 (5 bases). Germline CDR1 and CDR2: SGDLS and YYNGEE. Trimming took off 0 bases at V and 2 bases at J, with 13 bases between the two ends. The CDR3 covers 16 residues. CDR3 sequence reads: CASSVAVGPTTDTQYF. CDR3 sequence (DNA): TGTGCCAGCAGCGTAGCAGTGGGGCCAACCACAGATACGCAGTATTTT.

This chain joins TRBV4-3 and TRBJ1-6; unclear D gene. The CDR3 contains 16 residues. Germline CDR1 LGHNA, CDR2 YSLEER. V lost 4 bases and J 5 bases, leaving 15 bases between the germline ends. The CDR3 region is CASSREAGWNNSPLHF. CDR3 sequence (DNA): TGCGCCAGCAGCCGAGAAGCGGGGTGGAATAATTCACCCCTCCACTTT.

The rearrangement uses TRBV20-1 and TRBJ1-5; TRBD1 might be the D (5 bases). Germline CDR1 DFQATT, CDR2 SNEGSKA (reference sequence). CDR3 length: 14 residues. V was clipped by 1 base and J by 7 bases, with 14 bases between them. The CDR3 loop is CSARGQGRVQPQHF. The CDR3 nucleotides read TGCAGTGCTAGAGGGCAGGGAAGGGTCCAGCCCCAGCATTTT.

This clonotype was seen at least ten times. This chain connects TRBV28 to TRBJ2-7; no clear D gene. Germline V gene lookup returns CDR1 MDHEN and CDR2 SYDVKM. V shed 8 bases and J shed 4 bases, with 9 bases lying between them. The CDR3 sequence is 11 residues long. CDR3 coding DNA: TGTGCCAGCCGTTCCCGTTACGAGCAGTACTTC. Its translation is CASRSRYEQYF.

On this clonotype itself: This may be a read error: a much more frequent sequence differs by one nucleotide. This chain joins TRBV20-1 and TRBJ2-1; D uncertain. Germline V CDR1 and CDR2: DFQATT, SNEGSKA (reference sequence). This CDR3 spans 14 amino acids. Trimming pared 0 bases from V and 10 bases from J, leaving 16 bases between. CDR3 amino acids: CSARDISDAYEQFF. Here the CDR3 DNA reads TGCAGTGCTAGAGATATCAGCGATGCCTACGAGCAGTTCTTC.

In its sample, this clonotype was seen a few times. The chain uses TRBV9 and TRBJ1-6; 7 bases agree with TRBD1. CDR3 size: 15 residues. CDR1 is SGDLS and CDR2 is YYNGEE in the germline V gene. The trim removed 4 bases at V and 6 bases at J, leaving 7 bases unmatched. CDR3 residues: CASSFRDSVNSPLHF. The CDR3 DNA reads TGTGCCAGCAGCTTCCGGGACAGCGTTAATTCACCCCTCCACTTT.

This clonotype was seen a handful of times. The chain joins TRBV9 to TRBJ2-7; D could derive from TRBD1 or TRBD2 (5 bases each). Germline values: CDR1 SGDLS, CDR2 YYNGEE. The CDR3 spans 15 residues. Trimming took 6 bases from V and 5 from J, leaving 21 bases between them. CDR3 region: CASTVDRDGFNEQYF. CDR3 DNA: TGTGCCAGCACCGTCGACCGGGACGGTTTTAACGAGCAGTACTTC.

Ten or more counts support this clonotype. V usage is TRBV7-9 and J usage is TRBJ2-1, with D hard to call. Germline loops: CDR1 SEHNR, CDR2 FQNEAQ (reference sequence). V lost 7 bases and J lost 7, with 14 bases in between. The CDR3 totals 13 residues. CDR3 in amino acids: CASTLGLKNEQFF. The CDR3, as DNA: TGTGCCAGCACCCTCGGTCTTAAGAATGAGCAGTTCTTC.

This clonotype was found many times. The V gene is TRBV30, the J gene TRBJ2-5; tentatively, D is TRBD2 (6 bases). The germline V gene encodes CDR1 GTSNPN and CDR2 SVGIG (reference sequence). V was cut by 4 bases and J by 2 bases, with 14 bases left in between. This CDR3 contains 14 residues. CDR3 DNA: TGTGCCTGGAACGCGGGACGGCTGCAAGAGACCCAGTACTTC. Translating it yields CAWNAGRLQETQYF.

This clonotype has a single count. CDR3 bases: TGTGCCCTGCAGACCTCCTACAATGAGCAGTTCTTC. Protein product: CALQTSYNEQFF. The V and J genes are TRBV2 and TRBJ2-1, with D hard to call. Trimming cost V 11 bases and J 0 bases, with 8 bases left between them. The CDR3 is made up of 12 amino acids. CDR1 is SNHLY, CDR2 FYNNEI, per germline.

To note about this clonotype: A much larger clone is a single base away; this may be a read error. The genes are TRBV5-1 and TRBJ1-3; D not certain. The V gene's germline CDR1 is SGHRS and CDR2 YFSETQ. The CDR3 covers 16 residues. Between the trimmed V and J ends, which lost 2 bases and 0 bases, there was a span of 12 bases. The CDR3 DNA sequence: TGCGCCAGCAGCTTACACCCACCAAACTCTGGAAACACCATATATTTT. Residues: CASSLHPPNSGNTIYF.

This clonotype was detected many times. The CDR3 loop reads CASRAGLPGEQFF. Here the CDR3 DNA reads TGTGCCAGCAGAGCGGGGCTCCCTGGGGAGCAGTTCTTC. The chain recombines TRBV28 with TRBJ2-1, with 7 bases aligning to TRBD2. Germline assignment: CDR1 MDHEN and CDR2 SYDVKM. J gave up 10 bases and V 6 bases, and 9 bases lay outside the gene matches. The CDR3 loop spans 13 amino acids.

The V call is TRBV4-3, the J call TRBJ1-1; D unresolved. CDR3 length: 14 residues. Trimming removed 2 bases from V and 0 bases from J, with 7 bases in between. Germline V gene sequence: CDR1 LGHNA, CDR2 YSLEER. The CDR3 coding sequence is TGCGCCAGCAGCCAATTTAGTGTGAACACTGAAGCTTTCTTT. Amino acids: CASSQFSVNTEAFF.

This clonotype was seen a handful of times. Its ends do not fully match the called genes, so a read error is possible. This chain joins TRBV7-2 and TRBJ2-3; 8 bases agree with TRBD1. Germline CDR1 SGHTA, CDR2 FQGNSA. The CDR3 is made up of 16 amino acids. The CDR3 region is CASSLGQGAATDMQYF. The CDR3 nucleotides are TGTGCCAGCAGCTTAGGTCAGGGGGCGGCCACAGATATGCAGTATTTT.

As for this clonotype: A far larger clone lies a single base away; this is likely a read error. CDR3 DNA: TGTGCCAGCAGGCCGGGACCCTACAATGAGCAGTTCTTC. Translated, it gives CASRPGPYNEQFF. The chain links TRBV12-3 or TRBV12-4 to TRBJ2-1; perhaps D is TRBD1 or TRBD2 (5 bases each). The CDR3 extends over 13 amino acids. V shed 6 bases and J shed 2 bases, with 8 bases lying between them.

On this clonotype itself: The junction shows a germline mismatch at one end, possibly a read error. The V gene is TRBV7-9, the J gene TRBJ1-5; D is uncertain. The CDR3 has 12 amino acids. Germline-derived CDR1 and CDR2 are SEHNR and FQNEAQ (reference sequence). CDR3 sequence (DNA): TGTGCCAGCAACTTATCGGGACAGCCCCAGCATTTT. Amino acid sequence: CASNLSGQPQHF.

This clonotype was detected only a few times. One junction end disagrees with the germline gene, perhaps due to a read error. The rearrangement uses TRBV10-2 and TRBJ2-7; D is possibly TRBD1 or TRBD2 (5 bases each). The CDR3 extends over 11 amino acids. The germline gives CDR1 WSHSY, CDR2 SAAADI. For the CDR3, the DNA is TGCGCCACCGGGACGGTCTACGAGCAGTGCTTC. Its protein product is CATGTVYEQCF.

The table lists this clonotype with many counts. V usage is TRBV7-9 and J usage is TRBJ2-7, with 9 bases aligning to TRBD1. Germline assignment: CDR1 SEHNR and CDR2 FQNEAQ (reference sequence). This CDR3 is built from 16 residues. J was trimmed by 5 bases and V by 2 bases; bases with no gene match: 10. CDR3 nucleotides: TGTGCCAGCAGCTTATCTTGGCGCGGGACAGGGAACGAGCAGTACTTC. Its translation: CASSLSWRGTGNEQYF.

In its sample, this clonotype was seen once. The chain links TRBV10-2 to TRBJ2-7, with unresolved D. Germline V gene lookup returns CDR1 WSHSY and CDR2 SAAADI. V was shortened by 0 bases and J by 2 bases, with 8 bases between the two germline ends. This CDR3 region has 14 residues. CDR3 amino acids: CASSESVTAYEQYF. In nucleotides, the CDR3 is TGCGCCAGCAGTGAGTCGGTAACAGCCTACGAGCAGTACTTC.

This clonotype was observed many times. The rearrangement links TRBV20-1 to TRBJ2-5, with TRBD2 matching 7 bases. This CDR3 spans 13 amino acids. Germline trimming cut 3 bases from V and 4 bases from J; bases unmatched to any gene: 5. CDR1 and CDR2 from the germline V gene are DFQATT and SNEGSKA (reference sequence). Here the CDR3 reads CSASAGAGETQYF. As DNA, the CDR3 is TGCAGTGCTAGCGCGGGAGCGGGAGAGACCCAGTACTTC.

The chain couples TRBV2 to TRBJ1-5; a weak D match, TRBD1 (5 bases). The length of the CDR3 is 16 residues. Germline CDR1 SNHLY, CDR2 FYNNEI. The V end lost 6 bases, the J end lost 9 bases, and 24 bases lay between the germline ends. The CDR3 sequence: CASSPDNRSPGRPQHF. CDR3 nucleotides: TGTGCCAGCAGCCCCGATAACAGGAGCCCGGGACGGCCCCAGCATTTT. Filled out from reference TRBV2 and TRBJ1-5, the complete variable domain reads EPEVTQTPSHQVTQMGQEVILRCVPISNHLYFYWYRQILGQKVEFLVSFYNNEISEKSEIFDDQFSVERPDGSNFTLKIRSTKLEDSAMYFCASSPDNRSPGRPQHFGDGTRLSIL.

This clonotype was detected many times. The rearrangement links TRBV28 to TRBJ2-7; possible D gene TRBD1, 5 bases. The CDR3 is made up of 13 amino acids. In germline, CDR1 is MDHEN, CDR2 SYDVKM. V gave up 3 bases and J gave up 4 bases, with 10 bases separating them. The CDR3 DNA reads as TGTGCCAGCAGTTTCCCAGGGAAGTACGAGCAGTACTTC. This codes for CASSFPGKYEQYF.

This clonotype was seen a few times. The chain links TRBV11-2 to TRBJ1-6; D not certain. The V end lost 5 bases, the J end lost 7 bases, and 21 bases lay between the germline ends. This CDR3 has 17 residues. CDR1 SGHAT and CDR2 FQNNGV come from the germline V gene. For the CDR3, the DNA is TGTGCCAGCAGCACACTCCCCCGGAAGGGTCCAAATTCACCCCTCCACTTT. This translates into CASSTLPRKGPNSPLHF.

This clonotype was counted at least ten times. V is TRBV7-2 and J is TRBJ2-1; TRBD2 matches 10 bases. The CDR3 runs 16 residues. Per the germline V gene, CDR1 is SGHTA and CDR2 is FQGNSA. The V gene end was trimmed by 3 bases and the J gene end by 0 bases; junction bases not matched to a gene: 2. DNA of the CDR3: TGTGCCAGCAGCTTTGGACTAGCGGTCTCCTACAATGAGCAGTTCTTC. Translated: CASSFGLAVSYNEQFF.

The V gene is TRBV5-8, the J gene TRBJ1-6; a possible D gene is TRBD1 (6 bases). Deletions cut 0 bases from V and 3 bases from J, with 22 bases between. This CDR3 comprises 20 residues. In germline, CDR1 is SGHTS, CDR2 YDEGEE. CDR3 loop: CASSLVWGRGGGYYNSPLHF. CDR3 bases: TGTGCCAGCAGCTTGGTATGGGGGCGCGGCGGTGGCTACTATAATTCACCCCTCCACTTT.

The chain joins TRBV20-1 to TRBJ2-3, with a possible D match to TRBD2 (6 bases). Germline CDR1 and CDR2: DFQATT and SNEGSKA (reference sequence). This CDR3 comprises 13 residues. V gave up 5 bases and J gave up 4 bases, with 13 bases separating them. The CDR3 bases are TGCAGTGCTGGCGGGATCTGGGCAGATACGCAGTATTTT. Its translation: CSAGGIWADTQYF.

This clonotype was seen only a few times. This rearrangement joins TRBV3-1 to TRBJ2-2; no firm D call. V lost 0 bases to trimming and J lost 4 bases, with 15 bases between them. The CDR3 extends over 17 amino acids. The germline CDR1 and CDR2 sequences are LGHDT and YNNKEL (reference sequence). For the CDR3, the DNA is TGTGCCAGCAGCCAAGATCTCCTAAAGGGTAGCACCGGGGAGCTGTTTTTT. It specifies CASSQDLLKGSTGELFF.